Shown below are 6 T cell receptor beta chains from a single sample sequenced in a study of human T cells and chemical hapten exposure. TCRdb fed the RACE reads into MiXCR, producing one record per CDR3 protein. Here the sample spans over 50,000 distinct CDR3 sequences, roughly 9% being singletons. The time point was: pre-sensitization, week 0. Treatment denoted: therapeutic diphenylcyclopropenone sensitization with weekly scalp DPC. Total RNA extraction was carried out from unfractionated whole blood. Sequencing was performed on whole blood, taken in connection with sensitization to the hapten diphenylcyclopropenone (DPC). The source is a woman aged 30 to 39 with alopecia areata. Some clones in this sample may be carry-over from other donors' samples.

This clonotype was recorded a few times. V and J are TRBV6-6 and TRBJ1-3; 9 positions agree with TRBD1. The CDR3 has 14 residues. With 6 bases clipped from V and 8 bases from J, the junction kept 8 bases outside the gene matches. The germline V gene encodes CDR1 MNHNY and CDR2 SVGAGI (reference sequence). This chain's CDR3 is CASSAGTGRDTIYF. Here the CDR3 DNA reads TGTGCCAGCAGCGCGGGGACAGGGAGGGACACCATATATTTT.

This clonotype was seen a few times. The rearrangement joins TRBV12-2 to TRBJ1-5. TRBV12-2 is a pseudogene locus. The length of the CDR3 is 14 residues. CDR3 sequence reads: CASRLAGSNQPQHF. The CDR3 DNA sequence: TGTGCAAGTCGCTTAGCGGGGAGCAATCAGCCCCAGCATTTT.

This clonotype was observed a handful of times. The rearrangement links TRBV20-1 to TRBJ1-6, with TRBD1 matching 7 bases. J lost 7 bases, V lost 6 bases, and 9 bases had no gene match. The CDR3 covers 14 residues. Germline CDR1 reads DFQATT; CDR2 reads SNEGSKA (reference sequence). CDR3 loop: CSAPRQGSNSPLHF. The CDR3 region has the DNA TGCAGTGCCCCAAGACAGGGTAGCAATTCACCCCTCCACTTT.

This clonotype was seen at least ten times. The chain uses TRBV12-3 or TRBV12-4 and TRBJ1-5; D uncertain. Trimming removed 7 bases at V and 2 bases at J, with 12 bases between. The CDR3 length is 14 residues. This chain's CDR3 is CASNTYKGNQPQHF. CDR3 nucleotides: TGTGCCAGCAACACGTACAAGGGCAATCAGCCCCAGCATTTT.

This clonotype was detected a few times. This chain connects TRBV20-1 to TRBJ2-2; the D gene is possibly TRBD1 (6 bases). V was cut by 0 bases and J by 5 bases, with 19 bases left in between. The CDR3 has 17 residues. From germline, CDR1 is DFQATT and CDR2 SNEGSKA (reference sequence). CDR3 sequence reads: CSARDSGTSLGTGELFF. The CDR3 bases are TGCAGTGCTAGAGATTCAGGGACAAGCCTGGGGACCGGGGAGCTGTTTTTT.

This clonotype was observed a few times. The chain uses TRBV30 and TRBJ2-5, with D possibly matching TRBD1 (6 bases). Trimming left V 0 bases short and J 7 bases short, with 15 bases between. The germline V gene encodes CDR1 GTSNPN and CDR2 SVGIG (reference sequence). The CDR3 is made up of 14 amino acids. CDR3 in DNA: TGTGCCTGGAGTGTGGGGGCCTCCGGGGCGACCCAGTACTTC. Encoded protein: CAWSVGASGATQYF.